The clone carrying this T cell receptor (beta chain) was recorded a few times. The CDR3 is 13 residues long. V dropped 9 bases and J dropped 5 bases, with 16 bases sitting between them. Germline-derived CDR1 and CDR2 are SNHLY and FYNNEI. This entry comes from a study of blood T cell repertoires in COVID-19. Authors' processing steps: Estimation of nucleated cell counts relied on the amplification of reference gene primers. Repertoires were generated with immunoSEQ multiplex PCR, while TCRdb's copy carries only in-frame clones and drops some. That table furnishes V, J and clone size, whereas the DNA furnished D and trimming. The sample holds about 190,000 clones, 65% to 85% seen once.

This receptor was obtained from a middle-aged man with active or convalescent COVID-19. The sequencing input was peripheral blood. This chain links TRBV2 with TRBJ2-5; maybe TRBD2 (5 bases). The CDR3 DNA is TGTGCCAGTTTCGGACTCCCCGCCGAGACCCAGTACTTC. Amino acids: CASFGLPAETQYF.